The clone carrying this TCR beta chain is a singleton in its sample. These data come from a study of CD8 T cells in Susac syndrome. RNA, at 0.5 to 1 ug, was reverse transcribed with random hexamers. From the immunoSEQ multiplex PCR reads, TCRdb called clonotypes with MiXCR, one entry per CDR3 protein. The sample shows approximately 170,000 distinct CDR3 sequences, approximately 90% of them seen only once. This CDR3 has 15 amino acids. Germline V gene lookup returns CDR1 SGHRS and CDR2 YFSETQ. The V gene lost 4 bases and the J gene lost 0 bases, with 10 bases spanning the gap. The sequencing input was CD4+ T cells from PBMCs. The clonotype comes from a human donor in good health. The rearrangement links TRBV5-1 to TRBJ1-4; D uncertain. In nucleotides, the CDR3 is TGCGCCAGCAGCAGCGCCGGGGCAACTAATGAAAAACTGTTTTTT. It codes for CASSSAGATNEKLFF.